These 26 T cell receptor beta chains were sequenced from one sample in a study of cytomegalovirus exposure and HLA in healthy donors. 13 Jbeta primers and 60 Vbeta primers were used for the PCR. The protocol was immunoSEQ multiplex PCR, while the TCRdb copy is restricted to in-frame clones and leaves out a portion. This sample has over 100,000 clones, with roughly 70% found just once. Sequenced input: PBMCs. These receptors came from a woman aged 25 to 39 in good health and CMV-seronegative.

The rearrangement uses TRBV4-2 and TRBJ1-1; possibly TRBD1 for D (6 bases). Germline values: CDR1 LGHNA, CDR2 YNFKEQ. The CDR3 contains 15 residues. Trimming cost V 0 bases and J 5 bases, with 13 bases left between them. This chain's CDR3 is CASSQDVGGVTEAFF. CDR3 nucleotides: TGTGCCAGCAGCCAAGATGTAGGGGGGGTAACTGAAGCTTTCTTT.

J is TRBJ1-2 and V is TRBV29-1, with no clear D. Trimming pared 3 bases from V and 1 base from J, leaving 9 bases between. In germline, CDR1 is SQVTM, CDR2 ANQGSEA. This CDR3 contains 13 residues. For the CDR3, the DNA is TGCAGCGTTGATAGAGGAGTTAACTATGGCTACACCTTC. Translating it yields CSVDRGVNYGYTF.

The CDR3 loop reads CASSANGGTGVLADTQYF. The CDR3 region has the DNA TGTGCCAGCAGCGCGAATGGGGGGACAGGGGTGTTAGCAGATACGCAGTATTTT. This chain links TRBV9 with TRBJ2-3; 10 nucleotides match TRBD1. The germline V gene encodes CDR1 SGDLS and CDR2 YYNGEE. V lost 3 bases and J lost 4; bases outside the gene matches: 14. The CDR3 runs 18 residues.

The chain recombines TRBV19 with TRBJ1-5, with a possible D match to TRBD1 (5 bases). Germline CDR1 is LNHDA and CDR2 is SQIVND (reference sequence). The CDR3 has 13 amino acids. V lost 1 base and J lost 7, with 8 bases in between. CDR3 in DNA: TGTGCCAGTAGTATAGGTCAGGGACAGCCCCAGCATTTT. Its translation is CASSIGQGQPQHF.

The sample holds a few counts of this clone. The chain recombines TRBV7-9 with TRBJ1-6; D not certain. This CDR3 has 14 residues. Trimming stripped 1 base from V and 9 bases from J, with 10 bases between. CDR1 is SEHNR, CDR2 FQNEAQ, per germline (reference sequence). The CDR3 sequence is CASSLGPRGSPLHF. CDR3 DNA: TGTGCCAGCAGCTTAGGCCCACGGGGTTCACCCCTCCACTTT.

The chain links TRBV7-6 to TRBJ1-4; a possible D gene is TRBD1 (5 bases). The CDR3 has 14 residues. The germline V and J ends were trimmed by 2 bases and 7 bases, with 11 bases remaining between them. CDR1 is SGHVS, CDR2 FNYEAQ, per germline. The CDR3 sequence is CASSLLAGSEKLFF. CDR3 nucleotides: TGTGCCAGCAGCTTATTGGCAGGGTCTGAAAAACTGTTTTTT.

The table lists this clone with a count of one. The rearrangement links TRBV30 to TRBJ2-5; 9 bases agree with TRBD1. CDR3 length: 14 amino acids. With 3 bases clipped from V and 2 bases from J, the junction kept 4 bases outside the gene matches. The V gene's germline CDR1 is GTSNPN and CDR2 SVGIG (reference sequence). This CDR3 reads CAWSLGQGQETQYF. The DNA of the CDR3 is TGTGCCTGGAGCCTCGGACAGGGGCAAGAGACCCAGTACTTC.

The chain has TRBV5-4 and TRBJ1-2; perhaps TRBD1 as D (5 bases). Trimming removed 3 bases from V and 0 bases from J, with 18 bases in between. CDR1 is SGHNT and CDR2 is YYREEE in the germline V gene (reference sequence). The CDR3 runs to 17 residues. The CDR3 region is CASSSLTDYSANYGYTF. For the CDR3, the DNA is TGTGCCAGCAGCTCCTTGACAGATTATTCAGCTAACTATGGCTACACCTTC.

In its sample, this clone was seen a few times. CDR3 residues: CASSFVGQAFEQYF. The DNA of the CDR3 is TGTGCCAGCAGTTTTGTTGGACAGGCCTTCGAGCAGTACTTC. The rearrangement uses TRBV27 and TRBJ2-7, with 7 bases that match TRBD1. After removal of 3 bases from V and 6 bases from J, the junction contained 8 bases not matched to a gene. The CDR3 spans 14 residues. Germline-derived CDR1 and CDR2 are MNHEY and SMNVEV (reference sequence).

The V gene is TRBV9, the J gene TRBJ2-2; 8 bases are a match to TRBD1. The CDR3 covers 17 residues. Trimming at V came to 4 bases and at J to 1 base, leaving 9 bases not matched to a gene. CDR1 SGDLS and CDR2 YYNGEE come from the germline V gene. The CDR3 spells CASSPLSGTGNTGELFF. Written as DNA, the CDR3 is TGTGCCAGCAGCCCTCTTTCTGGGACAGGGAACACCGGGGAGCTGTTTTTT. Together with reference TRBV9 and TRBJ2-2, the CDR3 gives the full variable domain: DSGVTQTPKHLITATGQRVTLRCSPRSGDLSVYWYQQSLDQGLQFLIQYYNGEERAKGNILERFSAQQFPDLHSELNLSSLELGDSALYFCASSPLSGTGNTGELFFGEGSRLTVL.

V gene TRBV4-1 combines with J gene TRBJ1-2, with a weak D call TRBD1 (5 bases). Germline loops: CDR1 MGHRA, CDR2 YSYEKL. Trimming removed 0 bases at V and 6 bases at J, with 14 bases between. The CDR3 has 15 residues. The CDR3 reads CASSQETVGGNGYTF. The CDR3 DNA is TGCGCCAGCAGCCAAGAAACGGTCGGGGGGAATGGCTACACCTTC.

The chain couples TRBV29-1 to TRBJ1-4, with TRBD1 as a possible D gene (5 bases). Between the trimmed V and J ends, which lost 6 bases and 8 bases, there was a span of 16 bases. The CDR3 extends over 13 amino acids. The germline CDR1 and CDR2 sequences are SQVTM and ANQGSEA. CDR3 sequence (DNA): TGCAGCGTGTCGGGGGTAGGAGAAGAAAAACTGTTTTTT. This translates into CSVSGVGEEKLFF.

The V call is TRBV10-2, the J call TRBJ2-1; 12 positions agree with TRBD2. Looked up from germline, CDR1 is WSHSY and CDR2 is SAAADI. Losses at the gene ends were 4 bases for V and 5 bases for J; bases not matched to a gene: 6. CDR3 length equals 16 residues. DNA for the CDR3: TGCGCCAGCAGTGTCCTAGCGGGAGGGCCTAACAATGAGCAGTTCTTC. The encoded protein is CASSVLAGGPNNEQFF.

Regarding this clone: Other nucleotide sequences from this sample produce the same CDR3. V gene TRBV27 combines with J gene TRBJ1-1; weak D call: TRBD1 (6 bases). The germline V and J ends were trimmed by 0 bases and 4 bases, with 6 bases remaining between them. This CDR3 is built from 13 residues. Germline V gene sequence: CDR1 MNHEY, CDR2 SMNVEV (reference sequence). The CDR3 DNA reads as TGTGCCAGCAGTTTATCAGGGGGCACTGAAGCTTTCTTT. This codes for CASSLSGGTEAFF.

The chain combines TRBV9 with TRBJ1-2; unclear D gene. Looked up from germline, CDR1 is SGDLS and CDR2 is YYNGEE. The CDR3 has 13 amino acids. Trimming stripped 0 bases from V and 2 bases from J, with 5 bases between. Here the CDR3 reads CASSVDRNYGYTF. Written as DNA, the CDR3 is TGTGCCAGCAGCGTAGACAGAAACTATGGCTACACCTTC.

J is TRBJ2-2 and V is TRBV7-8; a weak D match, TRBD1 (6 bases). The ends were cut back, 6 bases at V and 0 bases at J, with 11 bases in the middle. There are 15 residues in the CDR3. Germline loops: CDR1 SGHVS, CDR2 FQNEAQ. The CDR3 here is CASRAGTTNTGELFF. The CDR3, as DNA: TGTGCCAGCAGGGCCGGGACAACGAACACCGGGGAGCTGTTTTTT.

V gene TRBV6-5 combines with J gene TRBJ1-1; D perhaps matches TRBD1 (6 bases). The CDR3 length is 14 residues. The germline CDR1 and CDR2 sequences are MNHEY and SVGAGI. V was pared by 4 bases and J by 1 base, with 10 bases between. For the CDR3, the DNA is TGTGCCAGCAGTTCCGTGGACAGGAACACTGAAGCTTTCTTT. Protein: CASSSVDRNTEAFF.

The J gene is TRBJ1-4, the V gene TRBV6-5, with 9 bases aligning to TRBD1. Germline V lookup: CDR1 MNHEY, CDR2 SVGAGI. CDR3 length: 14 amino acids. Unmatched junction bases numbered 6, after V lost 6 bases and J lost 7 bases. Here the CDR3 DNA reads TGTGCCAGCAGGACGACAGGGGGACGTGAAAAACTGTTTTTT. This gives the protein CASRTTGGREKLFF.

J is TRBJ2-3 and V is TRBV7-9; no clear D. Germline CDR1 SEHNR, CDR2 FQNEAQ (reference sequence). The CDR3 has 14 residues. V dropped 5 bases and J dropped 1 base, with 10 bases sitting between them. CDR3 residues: CASSTLPGTDTQYF. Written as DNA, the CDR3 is TGTGCCAGCAGCACCCTCCCAGGCACAGATACGCAGTATTTT.

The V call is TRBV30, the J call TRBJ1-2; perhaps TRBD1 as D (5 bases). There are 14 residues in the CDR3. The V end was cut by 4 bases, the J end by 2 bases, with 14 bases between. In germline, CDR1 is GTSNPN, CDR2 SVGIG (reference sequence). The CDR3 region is CAWIWEGPNYGYTF. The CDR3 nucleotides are TGTGCCTGGATCTGGGAGGGACCGAACTATGGCTACACCTTC.

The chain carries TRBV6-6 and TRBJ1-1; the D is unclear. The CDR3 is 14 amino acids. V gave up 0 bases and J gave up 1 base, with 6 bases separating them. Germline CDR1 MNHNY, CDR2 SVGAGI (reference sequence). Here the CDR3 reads CASSYSPGNTEAFF. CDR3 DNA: TGTGCCAGCAGTTACTCGCCGGGGAACACTGAAGCTTTCTTT.

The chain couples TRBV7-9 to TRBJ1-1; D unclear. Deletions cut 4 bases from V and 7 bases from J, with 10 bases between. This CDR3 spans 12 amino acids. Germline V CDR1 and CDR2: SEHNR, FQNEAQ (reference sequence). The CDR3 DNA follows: TGTGCCAGCAGCTCCCTAGGAAGTGAAGCTTTCTTT. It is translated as CASSSLGSEAFF.

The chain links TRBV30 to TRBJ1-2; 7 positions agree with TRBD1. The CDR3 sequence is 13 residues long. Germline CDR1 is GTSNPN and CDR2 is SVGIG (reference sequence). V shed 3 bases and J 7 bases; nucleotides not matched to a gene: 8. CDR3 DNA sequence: TGTGCCTGGAGACCACAGGGGATCGGTGGCTACACCTTC. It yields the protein CAWRPQGIGGYTF.

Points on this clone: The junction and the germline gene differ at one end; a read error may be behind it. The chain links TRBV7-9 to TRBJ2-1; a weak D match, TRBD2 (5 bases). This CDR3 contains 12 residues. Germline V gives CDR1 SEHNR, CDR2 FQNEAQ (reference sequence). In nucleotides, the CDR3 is TGTTCCAGCAGCTTAGAGCGGAATGAGCAGTTCTTC. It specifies CSSSLERNEQFF.

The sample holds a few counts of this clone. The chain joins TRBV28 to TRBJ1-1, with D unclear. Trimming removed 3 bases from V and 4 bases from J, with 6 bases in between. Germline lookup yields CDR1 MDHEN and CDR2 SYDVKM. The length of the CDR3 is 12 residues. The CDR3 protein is CASSFEPTEAFF. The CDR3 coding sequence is TGTGCCAGCAGTTTCGAGCCCACTGAAGCTTTCTTT.

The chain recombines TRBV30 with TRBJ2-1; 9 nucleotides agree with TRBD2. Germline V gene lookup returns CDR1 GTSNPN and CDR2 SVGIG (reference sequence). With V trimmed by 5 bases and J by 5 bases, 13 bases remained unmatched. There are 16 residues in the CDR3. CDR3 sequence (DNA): TGTGCCTGGGGGGTTGGTGGGGTAGCGGGAGACAATGAGCAGTTCTTC. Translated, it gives CAWGVGGVAGDNEQFF.